The clone carrying this T cell receptor (beta chain) showed up just a few times. This specimen belongs to a study of cytomegalovirus exposure and HLA in healthy donors. The primer mix had 60 Vbeta and 13 Jbeta primers. Method: immunoSEQ multiplex PCR; TCRdb's copy keeps in-frame clones and lacks some. This sample has about 140,000 clones, with roughly three quarters found just once. V was clipped by 6 bases and J by 3 bases; unmatched bases: 8. Germline CDR1 reads MDHEN; CDR2 reads SYDVKM. The CDR3 sequence is 14 residues long. The sequenced sample consisted of PBMCs. This receptor was obtained from a man between 18 and 29 years old in good health and CMV-seronegative. The rearrangement joins TRBV28 to TRBJ2-7; 7 bases line up with TRBD1. CDR3 DNA: TGTGCCAGCAGCTCCAGGACAGGAAACTACGAGCAGTACTTC. Its protein is CASSSRTGNYEQYF.